This TCR beta chain originates from a study of blood T cell repertoires in COVID-19. The CDR3 length is 16 residues. Assay used: immunoSEQ multiplex PCR; TCRdb lists only in-frame clones, some missing. The top ten hold 7.5% to 8.5% of the sample, which has 150,000 or so clones, 70% to 90% seen once. This clone was recorded once. This TCR derives from an older woman with acute or convalescent COVID-19. The V gene is TRBV21-1, the J gene TRBJ2-7; the table's D call, TRBD2, has no DNA check behind it. TRBV21-1 is a pseudogene locus. What was sequenced was peripheral blood. Here the CDR3 DNA reads TGTGCCAGCAGCAAATGGGAGGGGACCAAAACCTACGAGCAGTACTTC. Protein: CASSKWEGTKTYEQYF.